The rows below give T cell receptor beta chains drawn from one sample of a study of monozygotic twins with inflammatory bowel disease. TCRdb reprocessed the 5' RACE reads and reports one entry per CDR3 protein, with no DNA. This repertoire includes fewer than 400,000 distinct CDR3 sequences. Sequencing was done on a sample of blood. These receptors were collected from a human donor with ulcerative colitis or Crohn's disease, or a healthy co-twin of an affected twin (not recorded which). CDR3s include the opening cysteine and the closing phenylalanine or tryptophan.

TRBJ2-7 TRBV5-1 CASSLEGPSHEQYF
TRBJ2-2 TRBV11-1 CASSSGLAGGRNTGELFF
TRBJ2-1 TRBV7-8 CASSLEDFNEQFF
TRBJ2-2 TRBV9 CASSVGQGVTGELFF
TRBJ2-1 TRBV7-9 CASRPLAGLNNEQFF
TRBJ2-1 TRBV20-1 CSAPGTSGSNEQFF
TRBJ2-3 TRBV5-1 CASSLGSSAYTDTQYF
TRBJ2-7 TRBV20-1 CSARTDSYEQYF
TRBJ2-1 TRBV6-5 CASSSISGSLDEQFF
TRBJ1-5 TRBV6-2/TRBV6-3 CASGDPNQPQHF
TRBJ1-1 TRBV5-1 CASSFGQGAYGVNTEAFF
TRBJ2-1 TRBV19 CASSILGLAHRSYNEQFF
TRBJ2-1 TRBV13 CASSGGGNEQFF
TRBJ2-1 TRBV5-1 CASSRSPSNEQFF
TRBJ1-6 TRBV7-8 CASSLEGQGQGPLHF
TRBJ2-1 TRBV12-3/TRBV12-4 CASISSPNEQFF
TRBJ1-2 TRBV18 CARNSRWYGYTF
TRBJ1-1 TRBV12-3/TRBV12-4 CASSLSEITEAFF
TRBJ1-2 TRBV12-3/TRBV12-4 CASSPAYGYTF
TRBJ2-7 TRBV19 CASSKSRVNEQYF
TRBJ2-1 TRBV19 CASSHGLAAPGSEQFF
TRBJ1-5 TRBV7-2 CASSYKGPLPNQPQHF
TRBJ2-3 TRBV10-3 CAISESVGGAPSTDTQYF
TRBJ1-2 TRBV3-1 CASSQEKGNYGYTF
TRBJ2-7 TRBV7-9 CASSSRTGQDEQYF
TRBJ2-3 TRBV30 CAWRASGTDTQYF
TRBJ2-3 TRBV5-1 CASSLSETGVTDTQYF
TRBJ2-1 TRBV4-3 CASSQETSSEQFF
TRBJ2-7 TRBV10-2 CASSDPGTFKEQYF
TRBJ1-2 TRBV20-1 CSAPDSGGYTF
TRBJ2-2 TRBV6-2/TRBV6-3 CASTRLAGGTGELFF
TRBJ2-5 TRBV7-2 CASSLAGGGLQETQYF
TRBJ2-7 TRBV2 CASSEEGSPVYEQYF
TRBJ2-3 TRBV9 CASRQLAGVDTQYF
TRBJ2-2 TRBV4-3 CASSQDLHGIAGELFF
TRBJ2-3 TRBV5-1 CASSLTKRGLAGGTQYF
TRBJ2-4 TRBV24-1 CATSDFSGGSGRNIQYF
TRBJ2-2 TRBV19 CASSIGQGIGELFF
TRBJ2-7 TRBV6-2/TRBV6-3 CASSPGRTNYEQYF
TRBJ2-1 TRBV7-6 CASSLGRAGGTYNEQFF
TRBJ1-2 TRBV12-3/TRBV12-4 CASSLARGGGYGYTF
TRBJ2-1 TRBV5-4 CASSLELGPINEQFF
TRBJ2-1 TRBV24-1 CATSDFRGLSNNEQFF
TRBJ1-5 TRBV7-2 CASSLWDSRQPQHF
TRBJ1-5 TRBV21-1 CASSRKTGANQPQHF
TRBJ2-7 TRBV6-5 CASSYFGTASYEQYF
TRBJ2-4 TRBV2 CASSETGLAKNIQYF
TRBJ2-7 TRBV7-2 CASSLGQGLIREQYF
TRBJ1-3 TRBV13 CASSRGSRGYGNTIYF
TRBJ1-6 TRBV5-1 CASSFENSYNSPLHF